One and the same sample provided the 10 T cell receptor beta chains below, sequenced in a study of blood T cell repertoires in COVID-19. Generated by immunoSEQ multiplex PCR, the TCRdb table keeps only in-frame clones and is missing some. The sample records approximately 200,000 clones, roughly 82% being singletons. Source material: PBMCs or T cells enriched from blood (not recorded which). Receptors were obtained from a woman aged 25 to 39 who had recovered from COVID-19.

Details on this clone: Its ends do not fully match the called genes, so a read error is possible. The rearrangement links TRBV7-2 to TRBJ2-7, with TRBD2 matching 7 bases. Per the germline V gene, CDR1 is SGHTA and CDR2 is FQGNSA. The CDR3 loop spans 10 amino acids. CDR3 sequence: CASSLEASGF. CDR3 bases: TGTGCCAGCAGCTTAGAGGCTAGCGGCTTC.

The rearrangement links TRBV5-1 to TRBJ1-4, with a tentative D call TRBD1 (6 bases). This CDR3 is built from 13 residues. Per germline, CDR1 SGHRS and CDR2 YFSETQ. Trimming took off 7 bases at V and 3 bases at J, with 10 bases between the two ends. DNA of the CDR3: TGCGCCAGCTCGGACAGCCCTAATGAAAAACTGTTTTTT. This codes for CASSDSPNEKLFF.

This chain joins TRBV3-1 (or the pseudogene TRBV3-2) and TRBJ2-7; 12 nucleotides match TRBD1. The CDR3 is 15 residues long. V dropped 3 bases and J dropped 7; count of bases not matched to a gene: 7. From germline, CDR1 is LGHDT and CDR2 YNNKEL (reference sequence). The CDR3 coding sequence is TGTGCCAGCAGCCAGCCGGGACAGGGGGCGTGGGAGCAGTACTTC. Residues: CASSQPGQGAWEQYF.

This chain joins TRBV5-8 and TRBJ1-4; TRBD1 might be the D (6 bases). Looked up from germline, CDR1 is SGHTS and CDR2 is YDEGEE. The CDR3 has 14 residues. V was clipped by 2 bases and J by 8 bases, with 13 bases between them. The CDR3 bases are TGTGCCAGCAGCTTAAGGACAGACATCGAAAAACTGTTTTTT. Residues: CASSLRTDIEKLFF.

This chain links TRBV2 with TRBJ1-1; the D gene is possibly TRBD1 (5 bases). The CDR3 sequence is 13 residues long. Trimming shortened V by 10 bases and J by 1 base, and 13 bases separated the two germline ends. Germline V gives CDR1 SNHLY, CDR2 FYNNEI. This CDR3 is CATHRSQNTEAFF. DNA of the CDR3: TGTGCCACCCACAGGAGTCAGAACACTGAAGCTTTCTTT.

The CDR3 reads CASSTTTGKAGNTIYF. DNA for the CDR3: TGTGCCAGCAGCACCACGACAGGGAAGGCTGGAAACACCATATATTTT. This rearrangement joins TRBV11-2 to TRBJ1-3, with TRBD1 matching 7 bases. V shed 5 bases and J 2 bases; nucleotides not matched to a gene: 9. The CDR3 runs 16 residues. From germline, CDR1 is SGHAT and CDR2 FQNNGV.

The chain recombines TRBV6-6 with TRBJ2-7; 9 bases fit TRBD2. CDR3 length: 14 residues. Germline trimming cut 4 bases from V and 6 bases from J; bases unmatched to any gene: 7. The V gene's germline CDR1 is MNHNY and CDR2 SVGAGI (reference sequence). CDR3 nucleotides: TGTGCCAGCAGTTCCATAGCGGGAGTGGGCGAGCAGTACTTC. As protein: CASSSIAGVGEQYF.

The gene calls are TRBV28 and TRBJ1-2; TRBD1 is a possible D gene (5 bases). Germline loops: CDR1 MDHEN, CDR2 SYDVKM. There are 12 residues in the CDR3. V lost 3 bases and J lost 8, with 10 bases in between. The CDR3 here is CASSFPGSGYTF. In DNA form, the CDR3 reads TGTGCCAGCAGTTTCCCAGGGTCCGGCTACACCTTC.

The V call is TRBV11-3, the J call TRBJ1-5; D call uncertain. V dropped 3 bases and J dropped 11 bases, with 14 bases sitting between them. Germline V gene lookup returns CDR1 SGHNT and CDR2 YENEEA. This CDR3 is built from 13 residues. The CDR3 region is CASSFGEKRAQHF. The CDR3 region has the DNA TGTGCCAGCAGCTTCGGGGAGAAAAGGGCCCAGCATTTT.

The V call is TRBV12-5, the J call TRBJ2-1; 9 nucleotides agree with TRBD2. The CDR3 is 16 amino acids. The germline gives CDR1 LGHNT, CDR2 FRNRAP. With V trimmed by 5 bases and J by 6 bases, 11 bases remained unmatched. The CDR3 reads CASGLTSGLALNEQFF. Here the CDR3 DNA reads TGTGCTAGTGGTCTAACCTCGGGACTAGCCCTCAATGAGCAGTTCTTC.